A single sample is the source of the 32 T cell receptor beta chains below, sequenced in a study of blood T cell repertoires in COVID-19. Libraries were prepared by immunoSEQ multiplex PCR; TCRdb keeps only in-frame clonotypes and omits some of them. The repertoire includes about 140,000 clones, approximately 79% of them detected once, and 3.5% to 4.5% sits in the top ten. Material: peripheral blood. All receptors derive from a man between 60 and 70 years old with acute or convalescent COVID-19.

This chain's CDR3 is CASSIGQGPYEQYF. The DNA of the CDR3 is TGCGCCAGCAGCATCGGACAGGGACCCTACGAGCAGTACTTC. J is TRBJ2-7 and V is TRBV5-1; 8 nucleotides match TRBD1. CDR1 and CDR2 from the germline V gene are SGHRS and YFSETQ. This CDR3 has 14 amino acids. J gave up 2 bases and V 4 bases, and 5 bases lay outside the gene matches. The full variable domain, in which reference TRBV5-1 and TRBJ2-7 provide the parts outside the CDR3, is KAGVTQTPRYLIKTRGQQVTLSCSPISGHRSVSWYQQTPGQGLQFLFEYFSETQRNKGNFPGRFSGRQFSNSRSEMNVSTLELGDSALYLCASSIGQGPYEQYFGPGTRLTVT.

This clone has a handful of counts. The chain has TRBV7-2 and TRBJ1-6; D perhaps matches TRBD1 (5 bases). This CDR3 comprises 15 residues. V was shortened by 5 bases and J by 5 bases, with 13 bases between the two germline ends. Germline values: CDR1 SGHTA, CDR2 FQGNSA. The DNA for the CDR3 is TGTGCCAGCAGCGCAGCGGGACTGGATAATTCACCCCTCCACTTT. This codes for CASSAAGLDNSPLHF.

The chain links TRBV7-9 to TRBJ2-7; TRBD2 matches 7 bases. With 1 base clipped from V and 1 base from J, the junction kept 7 bases outside the gene matches. The CDR3 loop spans 16 amino acids. Germline assignment: CDR1 SEHNR and CDR2 FQNEAQ (reference sequence). DNA of the CDR3: TGTGCCAGCAGCTTAGATGCGCCTAGCGGATCCTACGAGCAGTACTTC. It is translated as CASSLDAPSGSYEQYF.

This clone appeared once. The CDR3 sequence: CASSLDRANYGYTF. DNA of the CDR3: TGTGCCAGCAGCTTGGACCGGGCTAACTATGGCTACACCTTC. The rearrangement links TRBV5-5 to TRBJ1-2; D remains unclear. V was clipped by 0 bases and J by 0 bases, with 6 bases between them. This CDR3 spans 14 amino acids. Germline CDR1 SGHKS, CDR2 YYEKEE (reference sequence).

This sequence joins TRBV6-5 and TRBJ1-2; no definite D call. Trimming shortened V by 2 bases and J by 4 bases, and 8 bases separated the two germline ends. The CDR3 contains 13 residues. Germline V lookup: CDR1 MNHEY, CDR2 SVGAGI. In DNA form, the CDR3 reads TGTGCCAGCAGTTACGTAGGAGGCTATGGCTACACCTTC. It codes for CASSYVGGYGYTF.

This clone turned up a few times. The chain recombines TRBV27 with TRBJ1-1; maybe TRBD1 (5 bases). The V gene lost 2 bases and the J gene lost 3 bases, with 22 bases spanning the gap. The CDR3 length is 18 residues. Germline-derived CDR1 and CDR2 are MNHEY and SMNVEV (reference sequence). CDR3 sequence: CASSLRPGLTAGYTEAFF. As DNA, the CDR3 is TGTGCCAGCAGTTTAAGACCGGGTTTGACGGCAGGGTACACTGAAGCTTTCTTT.

This chain joins TRBV6-5 and TRBJ1-1, with a tentative D call TRBD1 (5 bases). The CDR3 is made up of 13 amino acids. Germline CDR1 is MNHEY and CDR2 is SVGAGI. Trimming left V 6 bases short and J 5 bases short, with 13 bases between. Here the CDR3 reads CASRRGRATEAFF. In nucleotides, the CDR3 is TGTGCCAGCAGAAGAGGCAGGGCGACTGAAGCTTTCTTT.

DNA of the CDR3: TGTGCCAGTAGTAGACAGGGAGGCCCGAACACCGGGGAGCTGTTTTTT. Translation gives CASSRQGGPNTGELFF. The chain carries TRBV19 and TRBJ2-2, with a possible D match to TRBD1 (7 bases). The germline V gene has CDR1 LNHDA and CDR2 SQIVND (reference sequence). With 4 bases removed from V and 0 bases from J, the gap between germline ends came to 12 bases. The CDR3 covers 16 residues.

As to this clone: Other DNA sequences within the sample encode an identical CDR3. The chain employs TRBV7-2 and TRBJ1-1; 9 bases map to TRBD1. From germline, CDR1 is SGHTA and CDR2 FQGNSA. CDR3 size: 14 residues. V lost 5 bases, J lost 1 base, and 2 bases stayed unmatched. The CDR3 sequence: CASSLGQGNTEAFF. The CDR3 DNA follows: TGTGCCAGCAGCCTGGGACAGGGGAACACTGAAGCTTTCTTT.

J is TRBJ2-3 and V is TRBV18, with 11 bases identical to TRBD2. The germline CDR1 and CDR2 sequences are KGHSH and LQKENI. After removal of 3 bases from V and 5 bases from J, the junction contained 7 bases not matched to a gene. The CDR3 spans 16 residues. CDR3 loop: CASSPSLAGVGDTQYF. The CDR3 coding sequence is TGTGCCAGCTCACCTTCACTAGCGGGAGTTGGAGATACGCAGTATTTT.

This clone showed up just once. The rearrangement uses TRBV11-2 and TRBJ2-3; D may be TRBD2 (6 bases). The germline gives CDR1 SGHAT, CDR2 FQNNGV. CDR3 size: 13 residues. V lost 3 bases, J lost 10 bases, and 14 bases lay in between. CDR3 DNA: TGTGCCAGCAGCTTGGATAGCGGATTGGCGCAGTATTTT. The encoded protein is CASSLDSGLAQYF. The full variable domain, with the rest looked up from reference TRBV11-2 and TRBJ2-3, is EAGVAQSPRYKIIEKRQSVAFWCNPISGHATLYWYQQILGQGPKLLIQFQNNGVVDDSQLPKDRFSAERLKGVDSTLKIQPAKLEDSAVYLCASSLDSGLAQYFGPGTRLTVL.

This chain connects TRBV7-3 to TRBJ2-3, with D uncertain. V shed 3 bases and J shed 4 bases, with 8 bases lying between them. The germline gives CDR1 SGHTA, CDR2 FQGTGA. The CDR3 is 13 amino acids. DNA for the CDR3: TGTGCCAGCAGCTTTAGTCTTTCAGATACGCAGTATTTT. This encodes CASSFSLSDTQYF.

This clone has a handful of counts. This sequence joins TRBV4-1 and TRBJ1-5, with 7 bases aligning to TRBD1. The germline V gene has CDR1 MGHRA and CDR2 YSYEKL. The V and J ends lost 7 bases and 3 bases, in that order; junction bases with no gene match: 9. The CDR3 loop spans 15 amino acids. The CDR3 nucleotides read TGCGCCAGCAACAAGAGACAGGGCGACAATCAGCCCCAGCATTTT. It yields the protein CASNKRQGDNQPQHF.

The rearrangement joins TRBV28 to TRBJ1-3, with TRBD1 matching 7 bases. Per the germline V gene, CDR1 is MDHEN and CDR2 is SYDVKM. Trimming took 7 bases from V and 1 from J; bases not matched to a gene: 4. The CDR3 sequence is 14 residues long. CDR3 loop: CASKGGPSGNTIYF. Written as DNA, the CDR3 is TGTGCCAGCAAAGGGGGCCCGTCTGGAAACACCATATATTTT. Looking up the rest from reference TRBV28 and TRBJ1-3 gives the full variable domain: DVKVTQSSRYLVKRTGEKVFLECVQDMDHENMFWYRQDPGLGLRLIYFSYDVKMKEKGDIPEGYSVSREKKERFSLILESASTNQTSMYLCASKGGPSGNTIYFGEGSWLTVV.

This clone was detected once. This chain connects TRBV19 to TRBJ2-5, with 7 bases that match TRBD1. V gave up 3 bases and J gave up 2 bases; unmatched junction bases: 6. Germline V gene lookup returns CDR1 LNHDA and CDR2 SQIVND (reference sequence). The CDR3 extends over 15 amino acids. CDR3 region: CASSMSQTGQETQYF. CDR3 sequence (DNA): TGTGCCAGTAGTATGAGTCAGACAGGGCAAGAGACCCAGTACTTC.

The gene calls are TRBV7-3 and TRBJ2-2; 10 bases map to TRBD2. Germline V CDR1 and CDR2: SGHTA, FQGTGA. The trim removed 4 bases at V and 5 bases at J, leaving 10 bases unmatched. This CDR3 is 17 amino acids long. The CDR3 sequence: CASSSKRTSGRTGELFF. The CDR3 coding sequence is TGTGCCAGCAGCTCTAAACGGACTAGCGGAAGGACCGGGGAGCTGTTTTTT.

This chain joins TRBV28 and TRBJ2-2; D is unclear. The CDR3 is 12 residues long. V dropped 6 bases and J dropped 4 bases, with 6 bases sitting between them. Germline loops: CDR1 MDHEN, CDR2 SYDVKM. This CDR3 reads CASSRITGELFF. As DNA, the CDR3 is TGTGCCAGCAGCCGTATCACCGGGGAGCTGTTTTTT.

The rearrangement uses TRBV19 and TRBJ2-2; possibly TRBD2 for D (7 bases). Germline V CDR1 and CDR2: LNHDA, SQIVND (reference sequence). V was trimmed by 5 bases and J by 1 base, leaving 14 bases between them. CDR3 length: 16 residues. CDR3 DNA: TGTGCCAGTAGTGGGGGCAGCGGGAAGAACACCGGGGAGCTGTTTTTT. Translated: CASSGGSGKNTGELFF.

J is TRBJ1-2 and V is TRBV2, with D unresolved. The CDR3 runs 12 residues. V gave up 8 bases and J gave up 0 bases, with 7 bases separating them. Germline CDR1 reads SNHLY; CDR2 reads FYNNEI. CDR3: CASAVTNYGYTF. The CDR3, as DNA: TGTGCCAGCGCGGTCACTAACTATGGCTACACCTTC.

Written as DNA, the CDR3 is TGTGCCAGCAGCTTAACGAGTCTTGGAAACACCATATATTTT. This translates into CASSLTSLGNTIYF. The J gene is TRBJ1-3, the V gene TRBV7-2; D unresolved. The CDR3 is made up of 14 amino acids. V was cut by 2 bases and J by 3 bases, with 8 bases left in between. CDR1 and CDR2 (germline): SGHTA, FQGNSA.

This clone was counted a single time. This chain links TRBV28 with TRBJ2-7; TRBD1 might be the D (5 bases). Germline V gene data show CDR1 as MDHEN and CDR2 as SYDVKM. The length of the CDR3 is 14 residues. Trimming pared 4 bases from V and 5 bases from J, leaving 15 bases between. The CDR3 loop reads CASSSSGRGHEQYF. The CDR3 DNA is TGTGCCAGCAGTTCCTCTGGAAGGGGCCACGAGCAGTACTTC.

The J gene is TRBJ1-4, the V gene TRBV4-2; possible D gene TRBD1, 6 bases. Germline V gene data show CDR1 as LGHNA and CDR2 as YNFKEQ. V gave up 0 bases and J gave up 4 bases, with 9 bases separating them. The CDR3 covers 15 residues. This CDR3 is CASSQDQGSNEKLFF. The DNA of the CDR3 is TGTGCCAGCAGCCAAGACCAGGGGAGTAATGAAAAACTGTTTTTT.

The chain is built from TRBV2 and TRBJ2-5, with 9 bases matching TRBD2. The CDR3 extends over 14 amino acids. Germline CDR1 is SNHLY and CDR2 is FYNNEI. The trim removed 7 bases at V and 5 bases at J, leaving 8 bases unmatched. Written as DNA, the CDR3 is TGTGCCAGCATTATAGCGGGAGTCGGGGAGACCCAGTACTTC. Translating it yields CASIIAGVGETQYF.

V is TRBV28 and J is TRBJ1-2; 7 nucleotides line up with TRBD1. Germline V gives CDR1 MDHEN, CDR2 SYDVKM. The CDR3 has 17 residues. Losses at the gene ends were 2 bases for V and 2 bases for J; bases not matched to a gene: 11. CDR3 sequence (DNA): TGTGCCAGCAGTTTAACGGGACAGCTCCCTCGCAACTATGGCTACACCTTC. The encoded protein is CASSLTGQLPRNYGYTF.

V gene TRBV4-3 combines with J gene TRBJ1-2; 7 nucleotides match TRBD1. The CDR3 totals 15 residues. Trimming at V came to 3 bases and at J to 5 bases, leaving 9 bases not matched to a gene. Germline CDR1 LGHNA, CDR2 YSLEER. The CDR3 nucleotides read TGCGCCAGCAGCCACAAGGAGGGGGCGAGTTATGGCTACACCTTC. Its translation: CASSHKEGASYGYTF.

V and J are TRBV7-9 and TRBJ1-1, with TRBD1 matching 9 bases. Looked up from germline, CDR1 is SEHNR and CDR2 is FQNEAQ (reference sequence). J was trimmed by 7 bases and V by 3 bases; bases with no gene match: 3. CDR3 size: 13 residues. This CDR3 reads CASSLGQGGEAFF. CDR3 sequence (DNA): TGTGCCAGCAGCTTGGGACAGGGCGGTGAAGCTTTCTTT.

The rearrangement joins TRBV19 to TRBJ1-2; D is undetermined. The V gene lost 3 bases and the J gene lost 7 bases, with 9 bases spanning the gap. This CDR3 has 12 amino acids. Looked up from germline, CDR1 is LNHDA and CDR2 is SQIVND (reference sequence). The CDR3 nucleotides read TGTGCCAGTAGTATCTCAGAGGCTGGCTACACCTTC. It translates to CASSISEAGYTF.

The chain employs TRBV7-3 and TRBJ1-1; tentatively, D is TRBD1 (6 bases). This CDR3 comprises 13 residues. Deletions cut 5 bases from V and 6 bases from J, with 13 bases between. Germline CDR1 SGHTA, CDR2 FQGTGA. For the CDR3, the DNA is TGTGCCAGCAGCGCAGCACAGGGCTCTGAAGCTTTCTTT. Translation: CASSAAQGSEAFF.

The gene calls are TRBV30 and TRBJ2-1; 7 bases are a match to TRBD2. After removal of 2 bases from V and 2 bases from J, the junction contained 6 bases not matched to a gene. Per germline, CDR1 GTSNPN and CDR2 SVGIG (reference sequence). CDR3 size: 15 residues. In nucleotides, the CDR3 is TGTGCCTGGAGTAGTCTAGCGGATACCTACAATGAGCAGTTCTTC. Translated: CAWSSLADTYNEQFF.

The J gene is TRBJ2-1, the V gene TRBV6-4; D may be TRBD2 (5 bases). The CDR3 is made up of 13 amino acids. Per the germline V gene, CDR1 is MRHNA and CDR2 is SNTAGT. Trimming pared 10 bases from V and 7 bases from J, leaving 17 bases between. Here the CDR3 reads CATRADRRNEQFF. CDR3 nucleotide sequence: TGTGCCACCAGAGCGGACCGAAGGAATGAGCAGTTCTTC.

This clone was counted at least ten times. The chain carries TRBV30 and TRBJ2-5; D gene ambiguous. CDR1 is GTSNPN and CDR2 is SVGIG in the germline V gene (reference sequence). CDR3 length: 14 amino acids. Between the trimmed V and J ends, which lost 0 bases and 2 bases, there was a span of 10 bases. The CDR3, as DNA: TGTGCCTGGAGTGTCGGTGGGCTACAAGAGACCCAGTACTTC. Protein: CAWSVGGLQETQYF.

This clone was picked up a small number of times. V usage is TRBV29-1 and J usage is TRBJ2-2, with D possibly matching TRBD2 (7 bases). Trimming cost V 6 bases and J 4 bases, with 12 bases left between them. Germline lookup yields CDR1 SQVTM and CDR2 ANQGSEA. The CDR3 totals 13 residues. The CDR3 sequence: CSVGGHGTGELFF. Here the CDR3 DNA reads TGCAGCGTGGGGGGGCACGGCACCGGGGAGCTGTTTTTT.